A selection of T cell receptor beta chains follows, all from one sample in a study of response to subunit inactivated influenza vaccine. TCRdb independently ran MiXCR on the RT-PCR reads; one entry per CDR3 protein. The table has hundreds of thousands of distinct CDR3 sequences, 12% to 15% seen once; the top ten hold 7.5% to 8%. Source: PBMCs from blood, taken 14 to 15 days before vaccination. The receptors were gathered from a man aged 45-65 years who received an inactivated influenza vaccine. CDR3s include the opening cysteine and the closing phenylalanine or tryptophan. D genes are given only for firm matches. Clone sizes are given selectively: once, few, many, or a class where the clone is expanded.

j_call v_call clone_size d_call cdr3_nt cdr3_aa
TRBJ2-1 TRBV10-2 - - TGCGCCAGCAGTGAGGGGCGCCAGGGTATAAACAATGAGCAGTTCTTC CASSEGRQGINNEQFF
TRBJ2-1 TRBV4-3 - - TGCGCCAGCAGCCGAGAGATGGACAGATACAATGAGCAGTTCTTC CASSREMDRYNEQFF
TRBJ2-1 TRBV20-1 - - TGCAGTGCTAGAGATGGTAATGAGCAGTTCTTC CSARDGNEQFF
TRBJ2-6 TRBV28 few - TGTGCCAGCAGTTTAGAGGGGATTGGGGCCAACGTCCTGACTTTC CASSLEGIGANVLTF
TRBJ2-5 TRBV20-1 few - TGCAGTGCTCCCGGACAGTACGAGACCCAGTACTTC CSAPGQYETQYF
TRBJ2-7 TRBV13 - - TGTGCCAGCAGCTTAGGGGATATATCCTACGAGCAGTACTTC CASSLGDISYEQYF
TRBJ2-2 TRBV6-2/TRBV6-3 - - TGTGCCAGCAGTTTGAGGGGGAACGGGGAGCTGTTTTTT CASSLRGNGELFF
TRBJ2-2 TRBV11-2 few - TGTGCCAGCAGCTTTACCGACAGCACCGGGGAGCTGTTTTTT CASSFTDSTGELFF
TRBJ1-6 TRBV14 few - TGTGCCAGCAGCCAAGTACAGGTCTCTAATTCACCCCTCCACTTT CASSQVQVSNSPLHF
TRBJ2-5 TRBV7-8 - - TGTGCCAGCAGCTTAAGGCTAATCTCCCAAGAGACCCAGTACTTC CASSLRLISQETQYF
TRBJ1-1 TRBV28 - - TGTGCCAGCAGCCCCGCCTACAGTCGGGGAACTGAAGCTTTCTTT CASSPAYSRGTEAFF
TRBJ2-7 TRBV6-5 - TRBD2 TGTGCCAGCAGTTACCCCCCAGGGACTAGTCCCGAGCAGTACTTC CASSYPPGTSPEQYF
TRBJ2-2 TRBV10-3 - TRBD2 TGTGCCATCAGTGAGTCGGGGACTAGCGGGCCGAACACCGGGGAGCTGTTTTTT CAISESGTSGPNTGELFF
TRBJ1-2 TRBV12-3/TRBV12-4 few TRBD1 TGTGCCAGCAGCCCTGGCGACAGGGGGCTGAACTATGGCTACACCTTC CASSPGDRGLNYGYTF
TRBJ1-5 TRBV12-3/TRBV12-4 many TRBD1 TGTGCCAGCAGCCGGGACAGGGTTAATCAGCCCCAGCATTTT CASSRDRVNQPQHF
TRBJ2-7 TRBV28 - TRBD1 TGTGCCAGCAGTTTCCGGACAGGGGGGGATTACGAGCAGTACTTC CASSFRTGGDYEQYF
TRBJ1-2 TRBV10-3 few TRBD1 TGTGCCATCAGATACAGGGGGGACCAGGGCTACACCTTC CAIRYRGDQGYTF
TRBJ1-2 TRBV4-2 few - TGTGCCAGCAGCCAAGACGTTGGTGGGCAACTGAACTATGGCTACACCTTC CASSQDVGGQLNYGYTF
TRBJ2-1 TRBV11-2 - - TGTGCCAGCAGCCCGACCAGGAGGGGTGAGCAGTTCTTC CASSPTRRGEQFF
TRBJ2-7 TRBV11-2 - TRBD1 TGTGCCAGCAGCCGAACCGGGACAGGTCCCTACGAGCAGTACTTC CASSRTGTGPYEQYF
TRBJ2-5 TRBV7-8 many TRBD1 TGTGCCAGCAGCTGGACAGGGGGCAATGAAGAGACCCAGTACTTC CASSWTGGNEETQYF
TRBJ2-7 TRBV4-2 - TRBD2 TGTGCCAGCAGCCTAAGACCCTGGCGGGGGGGAAGCTCCTACGAGCAGTACTTC CASSLRPWRGGSSYEQYF
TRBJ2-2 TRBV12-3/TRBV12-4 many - TGTGCCAGCAGTTTTGCGGGCGGGGAGCTGTTTTTT CASSFAGGELFF
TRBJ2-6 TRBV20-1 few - TGCAGTGCTACCGACGGCTCTGGGGCCAACGTCCTGACTTTC CSATDGSGANVLTF
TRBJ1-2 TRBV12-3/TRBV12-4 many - TGTGCCAGCAGCCCTTTCAGGGTTAGGGAGGGCTACACCTTC CASSPFRVREGYTF
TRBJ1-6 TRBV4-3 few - TGCGCCAGCAGCCAAGCACAGGGACGCTCACCCCTCCACTTT CASSQAQGRSPLHF
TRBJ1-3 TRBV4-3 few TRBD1 TGCGCCAGCAGCCAAGTCCAGGGGGCTGGAAACACCATATATTTT CASSQVQGAGNTIYF
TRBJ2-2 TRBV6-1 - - TGTGCCAGCACCGCGAGGGCAGGGGACCACGCGAACACCGGGGAGCTGTTTTTT CASTARAGDHANTGELFF
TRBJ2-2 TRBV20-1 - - TGCAGTGCTACTCAGGGTAACACCGGGGAGCTGTTTTTT CSATQGNTGELFF
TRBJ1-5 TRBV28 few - TGTGCCAGCAAGGTCTTTAGCAATCAGCCCCAGCATTTT CASKVFSNQPQHF
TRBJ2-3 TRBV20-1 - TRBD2 TGCAGTGCTACGCCGACTAGCGGGGGGTCCCACGTAGTGTATACGCAGTATTTT CSATPTSGGSHVVYTQYF
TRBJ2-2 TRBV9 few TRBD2 TGTGCCAGCAGCGTAGCTCACATCGGGACTAGCGGGACCGGGGAGCTGTTTTTT CASSVAHIGTSGTGELFF
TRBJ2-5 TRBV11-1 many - TGTGCCAGCAGCTCATCCCAGACCCAGTACTTC CASSSSQTQYF
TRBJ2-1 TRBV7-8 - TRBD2 TGTGCCAGCAGCTGGGGACTAGCGGGAACCTTATACAATGAGCAGTTCTTC CASSWGLAGTLYNEQFF
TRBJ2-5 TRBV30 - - TGTGCCTGGAGTGATTGGAGGGTTGGGGAGACCCAGTACTTC CAWSDWRVGETQYF
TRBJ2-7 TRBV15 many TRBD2 TGTGCCACCAGCAGAGTAGCGGGAGCCACATACGAGCAGTACTTC CATSRVAGATYEQYF
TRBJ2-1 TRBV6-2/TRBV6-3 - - TGTGCCAGCAGTTCGGACCCCCGCCCTTTATACAATGAGCAGTTCTTC CASSSDPRPLYNEQFF
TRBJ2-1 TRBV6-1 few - TGTGCCAGCAGTGAAATACGGTACAATGAGCAGTTCTTC CASSEIRYNEQFF
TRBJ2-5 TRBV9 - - TGTGCCAGCAGCGTAGCGTCAGGGGAGCAAGAGACCCAGTACTTC CASSVASGEQETQYF
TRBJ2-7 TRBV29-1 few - TGCAGCGTTGGGGGGTGGTCGGTTGAAGAGCAGTACTTC CSVGGWSVEEQYF
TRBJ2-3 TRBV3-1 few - TGTGCCAGCAGCCAAGTAAGGGGGAGCACAGATACGCAGTATTTT CASSQVRGSTDTQYF
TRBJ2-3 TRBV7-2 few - TGTGCCAGCAGCTTAGAACCGGCCGGCACAGATACGCAGTATTTT CASSLEPAGTDTQYF
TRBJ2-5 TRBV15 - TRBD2 TGTGCCACCAGCAGAGCTGGACTAGCGGGGAGGGAGACCCAGTACTTC CATSRAGLAGRETQYF
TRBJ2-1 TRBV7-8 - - TGTGCCAGCAGCTCCTCCCTGGGGTCTGCAGCAAATGAGCAGTTCTTC CASSSSLGSAANEQFF
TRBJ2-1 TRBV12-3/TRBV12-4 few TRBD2 TGTGCCAGCAGAGTTAGCGGGAGGAGGAATGAGCAGTTCTTC CASRVSGRRNEQFF
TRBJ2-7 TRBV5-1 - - TGCGCCAGCAGCCGACGGGGGGACAGCCCCTACGAGCAGTACTTC CASSRRGDSPYEQYF
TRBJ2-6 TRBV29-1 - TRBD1 TGCAGCGTAACACCCGGGACAGCTGGGGCCAACGTCCTGACTTTC CSVTPGTAGANVLTF
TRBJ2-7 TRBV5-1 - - TGCGCCAGCAGACCGGACGGGCATTCGTTAGAGCAGTACTTC CASRPDGHSLEQYF